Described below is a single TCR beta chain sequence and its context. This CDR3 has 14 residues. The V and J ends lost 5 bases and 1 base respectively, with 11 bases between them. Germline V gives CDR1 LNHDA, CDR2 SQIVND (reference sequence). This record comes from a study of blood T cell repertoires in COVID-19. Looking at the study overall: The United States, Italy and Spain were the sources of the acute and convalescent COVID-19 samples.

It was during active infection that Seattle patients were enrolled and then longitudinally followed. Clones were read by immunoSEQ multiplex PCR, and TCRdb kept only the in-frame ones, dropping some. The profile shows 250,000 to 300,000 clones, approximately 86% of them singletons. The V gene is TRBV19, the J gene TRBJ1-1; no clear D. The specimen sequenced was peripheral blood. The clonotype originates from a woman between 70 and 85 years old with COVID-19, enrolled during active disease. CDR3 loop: CASSLAGKNTEAFF. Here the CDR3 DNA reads TGTGCCAGTAGTTTGGCCGGGAAGAACACTGAAGCTTTCTTT.